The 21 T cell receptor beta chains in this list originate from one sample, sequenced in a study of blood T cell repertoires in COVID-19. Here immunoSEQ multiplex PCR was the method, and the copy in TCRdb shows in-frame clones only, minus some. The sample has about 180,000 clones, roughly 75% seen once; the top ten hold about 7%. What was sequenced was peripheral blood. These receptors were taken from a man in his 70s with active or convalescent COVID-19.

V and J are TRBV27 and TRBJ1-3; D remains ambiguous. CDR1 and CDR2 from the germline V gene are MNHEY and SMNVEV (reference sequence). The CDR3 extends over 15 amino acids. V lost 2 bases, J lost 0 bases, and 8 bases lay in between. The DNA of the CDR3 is TGTGCCAGCAGTTTACGAGTGAACTCTGGAAACACCATATATTTT. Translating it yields CASSLRVNSGNTIYF.

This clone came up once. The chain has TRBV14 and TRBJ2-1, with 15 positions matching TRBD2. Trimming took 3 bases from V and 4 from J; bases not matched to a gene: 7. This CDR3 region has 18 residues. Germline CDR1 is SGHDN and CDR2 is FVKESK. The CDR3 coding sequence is TGTGCCAGCAGCCAGCGAACTGGACTAGCGGGGGGGTACAATGAGCAGTTCTTC. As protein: CASSQRTGLAGGYNEQFF.

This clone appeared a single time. The CDR3 sequence is CASSLVGADNYGYTF. DNA for the CDR3: TGTGCCAGCAGCTTAGTGGGGGCTGATAACTATGGCTACACCTTC. The gene calls are TRBV7-9 and TRBJ1-2; TRBD1 might be the D (6 bases). V was shortened by 1 base and J by 1 base, with 10 bases between the two germline ends. The CDR3 totals 15 residues. Germline CDR1 and CDR2: SEHNR and FQNEAQ (reference sequence).

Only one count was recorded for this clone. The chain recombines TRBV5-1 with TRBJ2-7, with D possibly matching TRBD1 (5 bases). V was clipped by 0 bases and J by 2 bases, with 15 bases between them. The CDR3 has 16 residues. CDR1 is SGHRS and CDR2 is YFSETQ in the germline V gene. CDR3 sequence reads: CASSLAGGAVTYEQYF. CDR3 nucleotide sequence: TGCGCCAGCAGCTTGGCCGGTGGGGCGGTAACCTACGAGCAGTACTTC.

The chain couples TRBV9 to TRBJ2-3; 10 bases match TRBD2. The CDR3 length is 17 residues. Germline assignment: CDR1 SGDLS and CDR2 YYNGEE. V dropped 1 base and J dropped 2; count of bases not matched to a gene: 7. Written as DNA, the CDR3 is TGTGCCAGCAGCGTAATCGGACTAGCGGACCCCACAGATACGCAGTATTTT. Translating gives CASSVIGLADPTDTQYF.

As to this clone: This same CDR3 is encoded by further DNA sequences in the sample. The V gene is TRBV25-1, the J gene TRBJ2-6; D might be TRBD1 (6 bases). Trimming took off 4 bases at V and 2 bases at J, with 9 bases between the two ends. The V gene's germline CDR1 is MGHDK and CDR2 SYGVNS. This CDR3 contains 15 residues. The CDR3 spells CASSAPGAGANVLTF. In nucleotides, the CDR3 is TGTGCCAGCAGTGCCCCAGGGGCTGGGGCCAACGTCCTGACTTTC.

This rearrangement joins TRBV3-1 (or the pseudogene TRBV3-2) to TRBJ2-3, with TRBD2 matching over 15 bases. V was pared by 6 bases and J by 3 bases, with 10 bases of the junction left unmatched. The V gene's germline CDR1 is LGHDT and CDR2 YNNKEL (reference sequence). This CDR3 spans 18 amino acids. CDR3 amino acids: CASRTSGLAGGYTDTQYF. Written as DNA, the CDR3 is TGTGCCAGCAGAACTTCCGGACTAGCGGGGGGGTATACAGATACGCAGTATTTT.

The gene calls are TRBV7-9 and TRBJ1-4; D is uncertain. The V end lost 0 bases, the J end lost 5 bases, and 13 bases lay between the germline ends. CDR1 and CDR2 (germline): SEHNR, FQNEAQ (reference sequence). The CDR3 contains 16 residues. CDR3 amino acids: CASSLAYGSTNEKLFF. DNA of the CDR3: TGTGCCAGCAGCTTAGCATACGGGTCTACGAATGAAAAACTGTTTTTT.

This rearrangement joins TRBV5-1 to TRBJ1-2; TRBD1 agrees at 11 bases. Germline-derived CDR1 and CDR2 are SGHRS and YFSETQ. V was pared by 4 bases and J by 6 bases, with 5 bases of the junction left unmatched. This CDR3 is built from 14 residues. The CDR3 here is CASSADRGQNGYTF. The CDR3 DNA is TGCGCCAGCAGCGCGGACAGGGGGCAGAATGGCTACACCTTC.

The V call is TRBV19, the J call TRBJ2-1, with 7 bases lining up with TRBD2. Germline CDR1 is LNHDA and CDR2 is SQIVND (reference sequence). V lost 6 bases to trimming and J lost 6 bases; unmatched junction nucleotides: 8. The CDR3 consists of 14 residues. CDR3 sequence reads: CASRSGTGGNEQFF. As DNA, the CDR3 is TGTGCCAGTAGGTCCGGGACGGGGGGCAATGAGCAGTTCTTC.

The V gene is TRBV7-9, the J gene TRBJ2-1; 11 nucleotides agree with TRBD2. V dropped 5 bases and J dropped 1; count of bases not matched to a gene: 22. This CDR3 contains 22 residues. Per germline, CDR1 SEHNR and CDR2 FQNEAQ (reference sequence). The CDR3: CASSTWGTSGIYVTFSYNEQFF. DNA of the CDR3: TGTGCCAGCAGCACGTGGGGGACTAGCGGAATTTATGTGACGTTTTCCTACAATGAGCAGTTCTTC.

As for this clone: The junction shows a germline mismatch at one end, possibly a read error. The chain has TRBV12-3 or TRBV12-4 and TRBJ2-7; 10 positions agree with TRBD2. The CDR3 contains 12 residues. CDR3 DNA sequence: TGTGCCAGCAGTAGGACTAGCGGAGCTCAAAGCTTC. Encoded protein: CASSRTSGAQSF.

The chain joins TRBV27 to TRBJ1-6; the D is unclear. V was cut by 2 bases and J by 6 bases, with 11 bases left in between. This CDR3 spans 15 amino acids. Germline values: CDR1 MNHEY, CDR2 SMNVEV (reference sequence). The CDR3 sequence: CASSLNGPINSPLHF. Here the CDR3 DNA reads TGTGCCAGCAGTTTAAATGGGCCGATTAATTCACCCCTCCACTTT.

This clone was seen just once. The CDR3: CASSQAGTSGGPNEQFF. The CDR3 bases are TGCGCCAGCAGCCAAGCTGGGACTAGCGGAGGACCTAATGAGCAGTTCTTC. The chain joins TRBV4-1 to TRBJ2-1, with TRBD2 matching over 11 bases. The CDR3 runs to 17 residues. The germline V gene has CDR1 MGHRA and CDR2 YSYEKL. J was trimmed by 7 bases and V by 1 base; bases with no gene match: 9.

The CDR3 DNA reads as TGTGCCAGCAGTCGACTAGGAGGGGAGCAGTACTTC. Translation gives CASSRLGGEQYF. The chain combines TRBV7-9 with TRBJ2-7; weak D call: TRBD2 (6 bases). This CDR3 comprises 12 residues. Germline loops: CDR1 SEHNR, CDR2 FQNEAQ (reference sequence). Deletions cut 6 bases from V and 7 bases from J, with 13 bases between.

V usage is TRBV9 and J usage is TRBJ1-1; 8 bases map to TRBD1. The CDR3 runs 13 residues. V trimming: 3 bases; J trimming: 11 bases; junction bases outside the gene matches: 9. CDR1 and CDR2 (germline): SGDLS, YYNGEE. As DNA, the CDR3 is TGTGCCAGCAGCGCAAACCAGGGGGCGCGGGCTTTCTTT. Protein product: CASSANQGARAFF.

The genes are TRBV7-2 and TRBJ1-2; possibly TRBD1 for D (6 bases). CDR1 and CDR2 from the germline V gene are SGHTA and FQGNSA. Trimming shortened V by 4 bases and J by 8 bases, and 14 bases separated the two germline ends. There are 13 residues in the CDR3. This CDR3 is CASSSTTTGGYTF. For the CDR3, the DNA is TGTGCCAGCAGCTCGACTACGACAGGCGGCTACACCTTC.

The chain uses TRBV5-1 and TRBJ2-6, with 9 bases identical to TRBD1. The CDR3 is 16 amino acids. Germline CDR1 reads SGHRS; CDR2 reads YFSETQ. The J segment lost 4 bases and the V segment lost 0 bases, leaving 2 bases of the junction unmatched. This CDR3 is CASSLVQGAGANVLTF. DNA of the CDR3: TGCGCCAGCAGCTTGGTACAGGGGGCGGGGGCCAACGTCCTGACTTTC.

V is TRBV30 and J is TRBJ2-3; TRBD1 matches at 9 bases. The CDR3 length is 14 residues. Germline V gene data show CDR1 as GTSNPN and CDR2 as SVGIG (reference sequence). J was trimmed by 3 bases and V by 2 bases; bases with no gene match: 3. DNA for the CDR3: TGTGCCTGGAGTACAGGGGGCATAACAGATACGCAGTATTTT. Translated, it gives CAWSTGGITDTQYF.

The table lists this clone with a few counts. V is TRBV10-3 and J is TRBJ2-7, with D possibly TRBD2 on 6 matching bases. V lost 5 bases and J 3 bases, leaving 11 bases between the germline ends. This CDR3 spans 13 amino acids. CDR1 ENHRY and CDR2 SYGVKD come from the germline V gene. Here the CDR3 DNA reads TGTGCCATCAGTCCGGGACTCCGCTACGAGCAGTACTTC. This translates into CAISPGLRYEQYF.

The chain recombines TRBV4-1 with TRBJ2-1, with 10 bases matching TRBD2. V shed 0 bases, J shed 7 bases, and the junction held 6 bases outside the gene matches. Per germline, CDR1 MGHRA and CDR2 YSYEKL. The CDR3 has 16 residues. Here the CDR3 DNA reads TGCGCCAGCAGCCAAGATAGGACTAGCGGATGGAATGAGCAGTTCTTC. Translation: CASSQDRTSGWNEQFF.